The 17 T cell receptor beta chains below come from one sample, sequenced in a study of beta chain features in type 1 diabetes. The authors reverse transcribed all of the isolated RNA, so sequencing captured expressed TCRB transcripts. The data were produced by immunoSEQ multiplex PCR, yet TCRdb's version contains in-frame clones alone and is incomplete. In the table there are about 140,000 clones, approximately 9.8% of which are singletons. Specimen: central memory CD4+ T cells from blood. These TCRs come from a woman aged 40 to 49 in good health.

This clone has just a few counts. CDR3 nucleotides: TGTGCCAGCAGCTTGGGGAGCTCCTTGGATTCGGAGACCCAGTACTTC. Its translation is CASSLGSSLDSETQYF. The chain joins TRBV5-8 to TRBJ2-5; D remains unclear. The V and J ends lost 0 bases and 5 bases respectively, with 17 bases between them. This CDR3 has 16 residues. CDR1 and CDR2 from the germline V gene are SGHTS and YDEGEE.

The V call is TRBV6-5, the J call TRBJ2-7; 9 nucleotides agree with TRBD1. The CDR3 is made up of 13 amino acids. Germline V gene data show CDR1 as MNHEY and CDR2 as SVGAGI. J lost 5 bases, V lost 10 bases, and 9 bases had no gene match. The chain's CDR3 is CAIRKQGADEQYF. The CDR3 coding sequence is TGTGCCATCAGGAAACAGGGGGCCGACGAGCAGTACTTC.

The chain couples TRBV19 to TRBJ2-5; weak D call: TRBD2 (7 bases). CDR3 length: 12 amino acids. Germline V gives CDR1 LNHDA, CDR2 SQIVND (reference sequence). The CDR3 nucleotides read TGTGCGTCACAGGGAGGGGGAGAGACCCAGTACTTC. Translated, it gives CASQGGGETQYF.

This clone was seen more than once but under ten times. This chain connects TRBV5-6 to TRBJ2-7, with 9 bases aligning to TRBD2. Germline loops: CDR1 SGHDT, CDR2 YYEEEE. The CDR3 has 16 amino acids. J gave up 2 bases and V 4 bases, and 10 bases lay outside the gene matches. The CDR3 DNA reads as TGTGCCAGCAGCCCGACACTTCTAGCGGGGACCTACGAGCAGTACTTC. Protein: CASSPTLLAGTYEQYF.

The chain has TRBV7-6 and TRBJ1-5, with D possibly matching TRBD1 (5 bases). Trimming cost V 1 base and J 2 bases, with 12 bases left between them. Per the germline V gene, CDR1 is SGHVS and CDR2 is FNYEAQ. The CDR3 covers 16 residues. CDR3 residues: CASSLEPWGGNQPQHF. The CDR3 bases are TGTGCCAGCAGCTTAGAGCCCTGGGGGGGCAATCAGCCCCAGCATTTT.

This clone was seen a few times. The chain carries TRBV5-1 and TRBJ2-7, with 12 bases aligning to TRBD2. Germline V lookup: CDR1 SGHRS, CDR2 YFSETQ. The CDR3 is 16 residues long. The V segment lost 4 bases and the J segment 0 bases; nucleotides outside the gene matches: 5. CDR3 loop: CASSEMGLAGSYEQYF. The CDR3 nucleotides are TGCGCCAGCAGCGAAATGGGACTAGCGGGCTCCTACGAGCAGTACTTC.

The chain has TRBV28 and TRBJ2-5, with TRBD1 matching over 7 bases. V shed 3 bases and J 2 bases; nucleotides not matched to a gene: 6. The CDR3 consists of 15 residues. Germline CDR1 reads MDHEN; CDR2 reads SYDVKM. The CDR3: CASSFKGAFQETQYF. Written as DNA, the CDR3 is TGTGCCAGCAGTTTCAAGGGGGCCTTTCAAGAGACCCAGTACTTC.

This clone was observed a few times. The chain uses TRBV5-6 and TRBJ2-6; perhaps TRBD2 as D (5 bases). Germline V CDR1 and CDR2: SGHDT, YYEEEE. CDR3 size: 16 residues. Between the trimmed V and J ends, which lost 7 bases and 1 base, there was a span of 15 bases. CDR3 amino acids: CASGPRPGSGANVLTF. The CDR3, as DNA: TGTGCCAGCGGGCCTAGGCCGGGGTCTGGGGCCAACGTCCTGACTTTC.

The rearrangement links TRBV5-4 to TRBJ2-2; D is possibly TRBD1 (5 bases). Germline CDR1 is SGHNT and CDR2 is YYREEE (reference sequence). CDR3 size: 12 residues. V lost 4 bases and J 8 bases, leaving 9 bases between the germline ends. The CDR3 bases are TGTGCCAGCAGCGTTTACAGGGGGGAGCTGTTTTTT. Protein: CASSVYRGELFF.

In its sample, this clone was seen a few times. CDR3 in amino acids: CASSQTLLGEETQYF. The CDR3 DNA reads TGCGCCAGCAGCCAAACCCTGCTAGGGGAAGAGACCCAGTACTTC. The rearrangement joins TRBV4-1 to TRBJ2-5, with D tentatively TRBD1 (5 bases). Trimming stripped 2 bases from V and 3 bases from J, with 13 bases between. The CDR3 spans 15 residues. Per germline, CDR1 MGHRA and CDR2 YSYEKL.

The rearrangement links TRBV4-3 to TRBJ2-5; D is unresolved. The V and J ends lost 3 bases and 5 bases respectively, with 13 bases between them. CDR3 length: 14 amino acids. The germline V gene has CDR1 LGHNA and CDR2 YSLEER. The CDR3 bases are TGCGCCAGCAGCCATGAAGCTAGTGGCGAGACCCAGTACTTC. Its protein product is CASSHEASGETQYF.

This clone has just a few counts. The rearrangement uses TRBV15 and TRBJ2-7; 11 positions match TRBD2. Unmatched junction bases numbered 5, after V lost 1 base and J lost 6 bases. Germline V gene data show CDR1 as LNHNV and CDR2 as YYDKDF (reference sequence). This CDR3 is built from 15 residues. This chain's CDR3 is CATSRGASGGFEQYF. Written as DNA, the CDR3 is TGTGCCACCAGCAGAGGTGCTAGCGGGGGGTTCGAGCAGTACTTC.

The J gene is TRBJ2-7, the V gene TRBV7-2, with D possibly TRBD2 on 6 matching bases. Germline V gene data show CDR1 as SGHTA and CDR2 as FQGNSA. With 1 base removed from V and 7 bases from J, the gap between germline ends came to 26 bases. The CDR3 contains 18 residues. The CDR3 here is CASSLVGGGGEATGEQYF. Written as DNA, the CDR3 is TGTGCCAGCAGCTTAGTTGGTGGCGGCGGGGAGGCTACGGGGGAGCAGTACTTC.

In its sample, this clone was seen a few times. The gene calls are TRBV6-5 and TRBJ2-1; the D is unclear. The ends were cut back, 10 bases at V and 7 bases at J, with 17 bases in the middle. The CDR3 sequence is 13 residues long. Germline CDR1 is MNHEY and CDR2 is SVGAGI. CDR3 region: CATASDLGNEQFF. In nucleotides, the CDR3 is TGTGCCACTGCTAGTGATTTGGGTAATGAGCAGTTCTTC.

The chain links TRBV6-1 to TRBJ2-3; weak D call: TRBD2 (6 bases). The length of the CDR3 is 15 residues. Germline V gene sequence: CDR1 MNHNS, CDR2 SASEGT. V shed 1 base and J shed 7 bases, with 15 bases lying between them. The CDR3 region has the DNA TGTGCCAGCAGTGAAGAGTGGGGAGGCGGGAATACGCAGTATTTT. Amino acids: CASSEEWGGGNTQYF.

This clone showed up just a few times. The chain joins TRBV15 to TRBJ2-6; tentative D call: TRBD1 (6 bases). CDR1 is LNHNV, CDR2 YYDKDF, per germline (reference sequence). V gave up 4 bases and J gave up 2 bases, with 9 bases separating them. The CDR3 sequence is 15 residues long. CDR3 coding DNA: TGTGCCACCAGCAAATGGACAGCTGGGGCCAACGTCCTGACTTTC. Its translation is CATSKWTAGANVLTF.

This chain uses TRBV7-8 with TRBJ1-5; TRBD1 might be the D (5 bases). Trimming shortened V by 5 bases and J by 2 bases, and 13 bases separated the two germline ends. Germline lookup yields CDR1 SGHVS and CDR2 FQNEAQ. The CDR3 consists of 15 residues. The CDR3 region is CASSTGQTGNQPQHF. Here the CDR3 DNA reads TGTGCCAGCAGCACCGGACAAACGGGCAATCAGCCCCAGCATTTT.